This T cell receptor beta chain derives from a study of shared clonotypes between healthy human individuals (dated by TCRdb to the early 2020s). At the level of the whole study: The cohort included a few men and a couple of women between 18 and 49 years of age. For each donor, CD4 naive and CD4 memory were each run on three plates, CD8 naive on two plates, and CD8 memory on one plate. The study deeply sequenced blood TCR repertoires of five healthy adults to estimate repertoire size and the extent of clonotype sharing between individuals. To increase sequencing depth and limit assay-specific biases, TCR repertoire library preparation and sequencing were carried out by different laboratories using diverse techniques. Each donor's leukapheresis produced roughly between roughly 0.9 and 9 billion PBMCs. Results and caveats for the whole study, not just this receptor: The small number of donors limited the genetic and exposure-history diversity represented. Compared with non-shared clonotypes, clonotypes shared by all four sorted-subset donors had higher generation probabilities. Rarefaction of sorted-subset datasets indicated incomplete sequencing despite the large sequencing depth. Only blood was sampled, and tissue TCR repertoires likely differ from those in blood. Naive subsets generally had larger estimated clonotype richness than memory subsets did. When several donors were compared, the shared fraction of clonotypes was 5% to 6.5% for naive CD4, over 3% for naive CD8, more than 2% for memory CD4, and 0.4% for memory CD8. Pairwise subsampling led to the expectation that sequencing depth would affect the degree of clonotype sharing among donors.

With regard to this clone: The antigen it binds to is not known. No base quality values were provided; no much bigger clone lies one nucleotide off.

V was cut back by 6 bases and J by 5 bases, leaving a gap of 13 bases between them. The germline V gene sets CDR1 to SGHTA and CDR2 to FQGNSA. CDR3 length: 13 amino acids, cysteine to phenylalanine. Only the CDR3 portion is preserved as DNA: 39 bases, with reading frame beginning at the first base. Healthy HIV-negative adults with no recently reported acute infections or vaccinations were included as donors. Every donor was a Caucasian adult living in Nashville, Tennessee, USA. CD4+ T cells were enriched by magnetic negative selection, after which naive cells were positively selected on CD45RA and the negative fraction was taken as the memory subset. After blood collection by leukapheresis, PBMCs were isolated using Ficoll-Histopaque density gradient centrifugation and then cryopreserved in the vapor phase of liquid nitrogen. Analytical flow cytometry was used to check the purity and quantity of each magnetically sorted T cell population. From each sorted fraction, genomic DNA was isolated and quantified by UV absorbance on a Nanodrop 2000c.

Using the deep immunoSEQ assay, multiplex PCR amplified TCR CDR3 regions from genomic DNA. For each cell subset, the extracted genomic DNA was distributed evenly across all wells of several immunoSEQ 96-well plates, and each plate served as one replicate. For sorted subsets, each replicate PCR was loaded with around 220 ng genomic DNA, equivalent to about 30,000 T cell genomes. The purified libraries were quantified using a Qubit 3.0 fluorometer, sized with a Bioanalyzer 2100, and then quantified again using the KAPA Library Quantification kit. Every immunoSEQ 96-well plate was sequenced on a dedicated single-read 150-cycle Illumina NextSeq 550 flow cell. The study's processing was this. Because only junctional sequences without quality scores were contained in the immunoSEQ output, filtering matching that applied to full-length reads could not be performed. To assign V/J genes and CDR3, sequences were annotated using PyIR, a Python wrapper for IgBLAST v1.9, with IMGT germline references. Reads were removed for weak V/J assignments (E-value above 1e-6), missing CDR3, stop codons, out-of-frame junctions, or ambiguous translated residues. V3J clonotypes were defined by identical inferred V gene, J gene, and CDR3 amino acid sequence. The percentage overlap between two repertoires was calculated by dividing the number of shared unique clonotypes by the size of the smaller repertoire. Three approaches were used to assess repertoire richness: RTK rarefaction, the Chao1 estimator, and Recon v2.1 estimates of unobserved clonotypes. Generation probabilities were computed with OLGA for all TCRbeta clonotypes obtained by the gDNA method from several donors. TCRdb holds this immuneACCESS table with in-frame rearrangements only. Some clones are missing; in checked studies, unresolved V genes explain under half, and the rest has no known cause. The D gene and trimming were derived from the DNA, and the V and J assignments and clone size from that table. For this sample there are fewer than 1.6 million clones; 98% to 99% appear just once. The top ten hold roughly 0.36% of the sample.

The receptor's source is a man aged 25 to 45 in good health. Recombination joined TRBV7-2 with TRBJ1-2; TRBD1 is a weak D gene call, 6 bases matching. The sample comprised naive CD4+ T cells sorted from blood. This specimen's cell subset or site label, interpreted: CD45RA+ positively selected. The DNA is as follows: TGTGCCAGCAGTTACAGGGTTTCGTATGGCTACACCTTC. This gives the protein CASSYRVSYGYTF.